Listed below are T cell receptor beta chains from one sample, sequenced in a study of T cells in Graves' hyperthyroidism and ophthalmopathy. TCRdb independently ran MiXCR on the multiplex PCR reads; one entry per CDR3 protein. The sample has 300,000 to 450,000 distinct CDR3 sequences, 15% to 18% seen once. The sequencing sample was made of blood. These receptors came from a young woman with Graves' hyperthyroidism that later progressed to Graves' ophthalmopathy. Both conserved end residues are part of each CDR3. The D gene is left open where the match is weak. Clone size is given for some rows only: seen once, a few or many times, or a class if the clone is expanded.

cdr3_nt,cdr3_aa,clone_size,v_call,j_call,d_call
TGTGCCAGCAGTTACTCGATCAGAGGAAACACCATATATTTT,CASSYSIRGNTIYF,few,TRBV6-2/TRBV6-3,TRBJ1-3,.
TGCGCCAGCAGCGCCGACAGGGCGGGTAATTCACCCCTCCACTTT,CASSADRAGNSPLHF,.,TRBV5-1,TRBJ1-6,TRBD1
TGTGCCAGCAGTGCCTCTAGCGGGCCCTCCTACGAGCAGTACTTC,CASSASSGPSYEQYF,.,TRBV27,TRBJ2-7,TRBD2
TGTGCCAGCAGTTTCTCCCCCCTAGCGGGAGGGACCTACGAGCAGTACTTC,CASSFSPLAGGTYEQYF,many,TRBV27,TRBJ2-7,TRBD2
TGCAGTGCTAGAGAGGGAGGAAACACCGGGGAGCTGTTTTTT,CSAREGGNTGELFF,many,TRBV20-1,TRBJ2-2,.
TGTGCCAGCAGCGTAGCAGCTGGGGGGAACACCGGGGAGCTGTTTTTT,CASSVAAGGNTGELFF,.,TRBV9,TRBJ2-2,.
TGTGCCAGCAGCGAAACGGGACAGGGATCTACGGCCAAAAACATTCAGTACTTC,CASSETGQGSTAKNIQYF,.,TRBV6-1,TRBJ2-4,TRBD1
TGTGCCAGCAGCTTAAATAGTTACACTGAAGCTTTCTTT,CASSLNSYTEAFF,.,TRBV11-3,TRBJ1-1,.
TGTGCCAGCACCCTAGTGGGGACGGACCGCAATGAGCAGTTCTTC,CASTLVGTDRNEQFF,many,TRBV6-1,TRBJ2-1,.
TGTGCCAGCAGCCCTAGTCGGGGAGTCACTTACTACAATGAGCAGTTCTTC,CASSPSRGVTYYNEQFF,many,TRBV11-2,TRBJ2-1,.
TGTGCCAGCAGTTTAGGAGCGGGACTCTACAATGAGCAGTTCTTC,CASSLGAGLYNEQFF,many,TRBV28,TRBJ2-1,TRBD2
TGTGCCAGCAGCCCACTGAAGACTAGCTCCTACAATGAGCAGTTCTTC,CASSPLKTSSYNEQFF,few,TRBV7-9,TRBJ2-1,.
TGTGCCAGCAGCCAGGGGGACAGCCAAGAGACCCAGTACTTC,CASSQGDSQETQYF,many,TRBV4-2,TRBJ2-5,TRBD1
TGCAGTGCTAGATATGCGGGAGCCTACGAGCAGTACTTC,CSARYAGAYEQYF,few,TRBV20-1,TRBJ2-7,TRBD2
TGTGCCAGCAGTTTAATGGGAGGCTCCTACAATGAGCAGTTCTTC,CASSLMGGSYNEQFF,many,TRBV28,TRBJ2-1,.
TGTGCCAGCAGCCAAGATTTATTAGCGGGACTGATTTACAATGAGCAGTTCTTC,CASSQDLLAGLIYNEQFF,few,TRBV4-2,TRBJ2-1,TRBD2
TGTGCCAGCATTAAGGATACTAACAATGAGCAGTTCTTC,CASIKDTNNEQFF,many,TRBV6-2/TRBV6-3,TRBJ2-1,.
TGTGCCAGCAGTTTAAGGGCGGGAGTCACATACAATGAGCAGTTCTTC,CASSLRAGVTYNEQFF,many,TRBV28,TRBJ2-1,TRBD2
TGCAGTGCTAGAGGAGACCCTGGAGGCCACAATGAGCAGTTCTTC,CSARGDPGGHNEQFF,many,TRBV20-1,TRBJ2-1,.
TGCGCCAGCAGCTCCAGGGGTGGGACTGAAGCTTTCTTT,CASSSRGGTEAFF,many,TRBV5-1,TRBJ1-1,.
TGTGCCAGCAGCAGGGAAATTCCGAACACTGAAGCTTTCTTT,CASSREIPNTEAFF,many,TRBV6-1,TRBJ1-1,.
TGCGCCAGCAGCTTAAGGGACGGGGTCCGAGAGACCCAGTACTTC,CASSLRDGVRETQYF,few,TRBV5-1,TRBJ2-5,.
TGTGCCAGCAGCTTAAACAGACATTTAAATTCACCCCTCCACTTT,CASSLNRHLNSPLHF,many,TRBV7-8,TRBJ1-6,.
TGTGCCAGCAGCCTCCGGGACAGTCCTAGCTCTGGGGCCAACGTCCTGACTTTC,CASSLRDSPSSGANVLTF,few,TRBV7-9,TRBJ2-6,TRBD1
TGTGCCAGCAGTTTAGGCTGGGGGCAGGGAAGCAATCAGCCCCAGCATTTT,CASSLGWGQGSNQPQHF,many,TRBV12-3/TRBV12-4,TRBJ1-5,.
TGTGCCAGCAGCCAACAACCGACAGTCTCCGAGCAGTACTTC,CASSQQPTVSEQYF,many,TRBV11-2,TRBJ2-7,.
TGTGCCAGCAGTTACGTAGCGGCGAGCTCCTACAATGAGCAGTTCTTC,CASSYVAASSYNEQFF,many,TRBV6-6,TRBJ2-1,.
TGCAGTGCTAGAGGTTCAGCGGGAGGGGCGGCAGATACGCAGTATTTT,CSARGSAGGAADTQYF,once,TRBV20-1,TRBJ2-3,TRBD2
TGTGCCAGCAGTCCGACTAGCGGGAGCACCGGGGAGCTGTTTTTT,CASSPTSGSTGELFF,.,TRBV6-4,TRBJ2-2,TRBD2
TGTGCCAGCAGCTTAGCAGGGCTAGCCCTCGATACGCAGTATTTT,CASSLAGLALDTQYF,many,TRBV11-1,TRBJ2-3,.
TGTGCCAGCAGCTTACACGGACAGGGGGGGAATGAGCAGTTCTTC,CASSLHGQGGNEQFF,many,TRBV7-6,TRBJ2-1,TRBD1
TGTGCCAGTAGTAAGGGGAGGAGCAATCAGCCCCAGCATTTT,CASSKGRSNQPQHF,.,TRBV19,TRBJ1-5,.
TGTGCCAGTACTTCCGGACGAAACCTTAATTCACCCCTCCACTTT,CASTSGRNLNSPLHF,.,TRBV19,TRBJ1-6,.
TGTGCCAGCAGGCACATAGCTAGCGGAGGTGGAACCGGGGAGCTGTTTTTT,CASRHIASGGGTGELFF,.,TRBV7-2,TRBJ2-2,TRBD2
TGTGCCAGCAGTTCCCGACTAGCGGGAGGGTATGAGCAGTTCTTC,CASSSRLAGGYEQFF,many,TRBV27,TRBJ2-1,TRBD2
TGCGCCAGCAGCCTTTGGGGCGGGCGGGGCCCATCCCTCACAGATACGCAGTATTTT,CASSLWGGRGPSLTDTQYF,.,TRBV5-1,TRBJ2-3,.
TGTGCCAGCAGCTTAATGGGGGGGGGCGAAGAGACCCAGTACTTC,CASSLMGGGEETQYF,.,TRBV7-2,TRBJ2-5,.
TGTGCCACCACGGGACTAGCGGGAGCGCAGCAGTACTTC,CATTGLAGAQQYF,.,TRBV6-2/TRBV6-3,TRBJ2-7,TRBD2
TGTGCCAGCAGTATAGCGGGCACAGTGAACGCTGAAGCTTTCTTT,CASSIAGTVNAEAFF,.,TRBV28,TRBJ1-1,.
TGTGCCAGCGATGGGGCACCCGAGTACACCTTC,CASDGAPEYTF,.,TRBV2,TRBJ1-2,.
TGTGCCTGGAGTGCCAGCGGACTCGAAAAACTGTTTTTT,CAWSASGLEKLFF,many,TRBV30,TRBJ1-4,.
TGCAGTGCTAGAGTAGGAAGCTCTAGCACAGATACGCAGTATTTT,CSARVGSSSTDTQYF,.,TRBV20-1,TRBJ2-3,.
TGCAGTGCTAGATCCCGGGACAGGGGCCACGAGCAGTACTTC,CSARSRDRGHEQYF,few,TRBV20-1,TRBJ2-7,TRBD1
TGTGCCAGCAGCCACTCCGGGTCGCGTAATGAAAAACTGTTTTTT,CASSHSGSRNEKLFF,many,TRBV3-1,TRBJ1-4,.